The source of this TCR beta chain is a study of PD-L1 blockade in urothelial cancer. Study information: The study started patients on atezolizumab in the mid-2010s, giving 1,200 mg intravenously every 3 weeks. Analysis of the blood was performed 3 weeks (second dose) and 6 weeks after treatment start.

Documented time point: pretreatment peripheral blood. CDR3 length: 13 residues. Per germline, CDR1 SGDLS and CDR2 YYNGEE. V dropped 5 bases and J dropped 6; count of bases not matched to a gene: 5. This table comes from immunoSEQ multiplex PCR, and its TCRdb copy is limited to in-frame clones, with some not included. Among approximately 45,000 clones, 75% to 85% were seen once, and the ten largest hold approximately 1.5%. The source is a man in his fifties or sixties with urothelial cancer. The sequencing used PBMCs, collected around atezolizumab (anti-PD-L1) treatment. This chain uses TRBV9 with TRBJ1-5, with TRBD1 matching 7 bases. In DNA form, the CDR3 reads TGTGCCAGCAGTGAAGGGGGCAGTCAGCCCCAGCATTTT. Translation gives CASSEGGSQPQHF. The variable domain in full, with the rest retrieved from reference TRBV9 and TRBJ1-5, is DSGVTQTPKHLITATGQRVTLRCSPRSGDLSVYWYQQSLDQGLQFLIQYYNGEERAKGNILERFSAQQFPDLHSELNLSSLELGDSALYFCASSEGGSQPQHFGDGTRLSIL.